This T cell receptor (beta chain) emerged from a study of human T cells and chemical hapten exposure (dated by TCRdb to about 2021). Broadly, across the study: Libraries were combined into a pool for sequencing, and differences in TCR yield between samples came mainly from small differences in library volumes within the pool. For every blood RNA sample, sequencing covered both the TCR alpha and TCR beta chains. Peripheral blood TCR repertoire changes were tracked in vivo in alopecia patients during primary and secondary sensitization to the hapten diphenylcyclopropenone (DPC).

As concerns this clonotype: The target of this receptor is not known. No quality values exist for individual bases; no much larger clone is one base distant.

The full study reports these points: Repeated subsampling changed both the strength of the expansion versus patch-test correlation and the threshold at which the correlation became significant. DPC sensitization did not change the number of TCRs with a frequency above 1 in 1000, and there was no evidence of changes in global repertoire structure.

Between the V and J ends, shortened by 3 bases and 7 bases respectively, the junction contains 10 bases. The cysteine opens and the phenylalanine closes a CDR3 of 13 amino acids. The only DNA kept is the CDR3, 39 bases in frame from the first base. Sequences LNHDA (CDR1) and SQIVND (CDR2) are obtained from the germline V gene (reference sequence). Libraries were constructed by RACE. Sequencing used a NextSeq 500. Library preparation attached unique molecular identifiers to individual cDNA molecules for quantitative, reproducible TCR counting. On the study's bioinformatics: Samples had a median of roughly 91,000 TCRs, with a range from 23,224 to 690,600. V, J and CDR3 annotation of the TCR reads was performed with the Decombinator software suite. For PS versus PT1 abundance plots, all samples were subsampled to the same number of TCRs (28,000). TCRs were defined as expanded if absent before sensitization and observed at least eight times at the 2-week time point. TCRdb reprocessing: public reads trimmed at Q25 with fastp, clones called with MiXCR, in-frame beta chains kept. Rows with a matching CDR3 protein are joined into one entry that keeps the most common DNA and genes. V and J calls and clone size were set by TCRdb, not the authors. The table for this sample lists around 130,000 distinct CDR3 sequences; approximately 9% of them were counted only once. Approximately 1.6% of the sample is in the top ten clones.

The time point label here, explained by the study, means: healthy volunteer bleed at 2 weeks. Total RNA was isolated from unfractionated whole blood collected in Tempus Blood RNA tubes. Roughly 5 healthy volunteers served as TCR sequencing controls and were bled at day 0, 2 weeks and 6 weeks. The TCR originated in a male donor in good health. Some clones in this sample may be carry-over from other donors' samples. The rearranged segments are TRBV19 and TRBJ2-4, with a weak D call of TRBD2 (5 bases match). The sample comprised whole blood. The CDR3 loop reads CASSIGSPNIQYF. The nucleotide sequence reads as follows: TGTGCCAGTAGTATTGGGAGTCCCAACATTCAGTACTTC.